Following are 21 T cell receptor beta chains from one sample sequenced in a study of blood T cell repertoires in COVID-19. The protocol was immunoSEQ multiplex PCR, while the TCRdb copy is restricted to in-frame clones and leaves out a portion. The table has about 100,000 clones, around 90% seen once. The sample consisted of peripheral blood. These receptors were collected from a man aged 40-49 years with active or convalescent COVID-19.

J is TRBJ1-6 and V is TRBV18; D call uncertain. The CDR3 is 15 residues long. CDR1 KGHSH and CDR2 LQKENI come from the germline V gene. V lost 3 bases to trimming and J lost 1 base, with 7 bases between them. The CDR3 sequence: CASSPAGSYNSPLHF. The CDR3 DNA sequence: TGTGCCAGCTCACCGGCGGGTTCCTATAATTCACCCCTCCACTTT.

The chain is built from TRBV27 and TRBJ2-5; 7 bases align to TRBD1. The length of the CDR3 is 14 residues. Trimming cost V 5 bases and J 4 bases; bases outside gene matches: 7. Germline V gene data show CDR1 as MNHEY and CDR2 as SMNVEV (reference sequence). The CDR3 region is CASSVTGVSETQYF. In DNA, the CDR3 is TGTGCCAGCAGTGTCACAGGGGTTTCAGAGACCCAGTACTTC.

The J gene is TRBJ1-4, the V gene TRBV7-8; 9 nucleotides align to TRBD1. The ends lost 5 bases at V and 3 bases at J; junction bases unmatched: 7. The CDR3 has 16 amino acids. Germline V lookup: CDR1 SGHVS, CDR2 FQNEAQ. CDR3 amino acids: CASSGDRVWANEKLFF. Written as DNA, the CDR3 is TGTGCCAGCAGCGGGGACAGGGTGTGGGCTAATGAAAAACTGTTTTTT.

The rearrangement joins TRBV27 to TRBJ1-6, with a possible D match to TRBD1 (6 bases). The CDR3 contains 16 residues. The germline gives CDR1 MNHEY, CDR2 SMNVEV (reference sequence). V lost 5 bases and J lost 5, with 16 bases in between. The CDR3: CASSQAGGQNNSPLHF. Here the CDR3 DNA reads TGTGCCAGCAGTCAGGCCGGGGGGCAAAATAATTCACCCCTCCACTTT.

This chain links TRBV6-5 with TRBJ2-5, with D possibly TRBD2 on 5 matching bases. V was pared by 2 bases and J by 4 bases, with 8 bases between. In germline, CDR1 is MNHEY, CDR2 SVGAGI. CDR3 length: 13 amino acids. Here the CDR3 DNA reads TGTGCCAGCAGTTACGGAGGAGCAGAGACCCAGTACTTC. It specifies CASSYGGAETQYF.

The sample holds a few counts of this clone. J is TRBJ1-5 and V is TRBV2; D ambiguous. Trimming pared 6 bases from V and 2 bases from J, leaving 14 bases between. The length of the CDR3 is 15 residues. CDR1 is SNHLY, CDR2 FYNNEI, per germline. CDR3 sequence (DNA): TGTGCCAGCAGCCCCGGAGGGTTGGGCAATCAGCCCCAGCATTTT. The encoded protein is CASSPGGLGNQPQHF.

V gene TRBV15 combines with J gene TRBJ2-7; possibly TRBD2 for D (5 bases). The CDR3 consists of 13 residues. CDR1 and CDR2 (germline): LNHNV, YYDKDF (reference sequence). V lost 9 bases and J 2 bases, leaving 14 bases between the germline ends. CDR3 residues: CATGRTGTYEQYF. DNA of the CDR3: TGTGCCACAGGGCGGACTGGAACCTACGAGCAGTACTTC.

The chain has TRBV2 and TRBJ2-1, with 12 bases that match TRBD2. J was trimmed by 9 bases and V by 11 bases; bases with no gene match: 5. This CDR3 contains 12 residues. Germline lookup yields CDR1 SNHLY and CDR2 FYNNEI. The CDR3 region is CAGRLAGAEQFF. The CDR3 DNA sequence: TGTGCCGGGCGACTAGCGGGAGCTGAGCAGTTCTTC.

V and J are TRBV30 and TRBJ1-2, with 7 bases fitting TRBD1. Trimming cost V 4 bases and J 8 bases; bases outside gene matches: 10. Germline V lookup: CDR1 GTSNPN, CDR2 SVGIG (reference sequence). This CDR3 is 13 amino acids long. The CDR3 reads CAWTGTVAAGYTF. DNA of the CDR3: TGTGCCTGGACCGGGACAGTCGCCGCCGGCTACACCTTC.

The chain combines TRBV7-9 with TRBJ2-1; 7 positions match TRBD2. This CDR3 spans 15 amino acids. Germline V gives CDR1 SEHNR, CDR2 FQNEAQ (reference sequence). The J segment lost 3 bases and the V segment lost 2 bases, leaving 4 bases of the junction unmatched. CDR3 bases: TGTGCCAGCAGCTTATTGGCGGGAGACTACAATGAGCAGTTCTTC. It codes for CASSLLAGDYNEQFF.

The gene calls are TRBV5-4 and TRBJ2-1; the D gene is possibly TRBD1 (6 bases). Germline loops: CDR1 SGHNT, CDR2 YYREEE (reference sequence). This CDR3 is built from 15 residues. The V and J ends lost 2 bases and 3 bases respectively, with 12 bases between them. CDR3: CASSFDQGHYNEQFF. In DNA, the CDR3 is TGTGCCAGCAGCTTTGATCAGGGACACTACAATGAGCAGTTCTTC.

This sequence joins TRBV11-2 and TRBJ2-7; D might be TRBD1 (6 bases). Germline CDR1 is SGHAT and CDR2 is FQNNGV. Deletions cut 5 bases from V and 6 bases from J, with 11 bases between. CDR3 length equals 12 residues. The CDR3 sequence: CASSLQGSEQYF. Written as DNA, the CDR3 is TGTGCCAGCAGCCTACAGGGCTCCGAGCAGTACTTC.

The chain recombines TRBV28 with TRBJ1-5; D is perhaps TRBD1 (6 bases). The CDR3 runs to 16 residues. Germline V gene data show CDR1 as MDHEN and CDR2 as SYDVKM. The V end was cut by 2 bases, the J end by 2 bases, with 13 bases between. CDR3 residues: CASSLGGTIGNQPQHF. As DNA, the CDR3 is TGTGCCAGCAGTTTAGGGGGCACTATTGGCAATCAGCCCCAGCATTTT.

V usage is TRBV5-1 and J usage is TRBJ1-2; D possibly corresponds to TRBD1 (6 bases). The germline V and J ends were trimmed by 0 bases and 4 bases, with 13 bases remaining between them. In germline, CDR1 is SGHRS, CDR2 YFSETQ. The CDR3 has 15 amino acids. The CDR3 reads CASSLVWTVTYGYTF. As DNA, the CDR3 is TGCGCCAGCAGCTTGGTTTGGACAGTAACCTATGGCTACACCTTC.

The V and J genes are TRBV18 and TRBJ2-7; D might be TRBD1 (5 bases). V lost 3 bases and J lost 7, with 10 bases in between. CDR1 KGHSH and CDR2 LQKENI come from the germline V gene. This CDR3 contains 12 residues. CDR3 residues: CASSPTAWEQYF. The DNA of the CDR3 is TGTGCCAGCTCACCGACAGCCTGGGAGCAGTACTTC. Supplemented by reference TRBV18 and TRBJ2-7, the full variable domain reads NAGVMQNPRHLVRRRGQEARLRCSPMKGHSHVYWYRQLPEEGLKFMVYLQKENIIDESGMPKERFSAEFPKEGPSILRIQQVVRGDSAAYFCASSPTAWEQYFGPGTRLTVT.

The chain uses TRBV4-3 and TRBJ2-5; D might be TRBD2 (5 bases). The germline CDR1 and CDR2 sequences are LGHNA and YSLEER. The CDR3 has 13 residues. V lost 8 bases and J 4 bases, leaving 14 bases between the germline ends. CDR3 region: CASARGAIETQYF. The CDR3 nucleotides are TGCGCCAGCGCCCGGGGTGCTATAGAGACCCAGTACTTC.

The chain has TRBV6-5 and TRBJ1-2, with D tentatively TRBD1 (6 bases). The CDR3 totals 12 residues. V dropped 7 bases and J dropped 8 bases, with 14 bases sitting between them. From germline, CDR1 is MNHEY and CDR2 SVGAGI. Written as DNA, the CDR3 is TGTGCCAGCAACGCAGGGGACCGAGGCTACACCTTC. Translating it yields CASNAGDRGYTF.

The chain is built from TRBV4-3 and TRBJ1-2; D is unclear. The CDR3 is made up of 11 amino acids. The V gene's germline CDR1 is LGHNA and CDR2 YSLEER. The V end lost 4 bases, the J end lost 6 bases, and 6 bases lay between the germline ends. DNA for the CDR3: TGCGCCAGCAGCCCCGGGGATGGCTACACCTTC. Encoded protein: CASSPGDGYTF.

This clone was seen a single time. The chain carries TRBV4-3 and TRBJ2-1; maybe TRBD2 (5 bases). The CDR3 is 17 amino acids. The germline V and J ends were trimmed by 0 bases and 2 bases, with 14 bases remaining between them. Germline assignment: CDR1 LGHNA and CDR2 YSLEER. DNA of the CDR3: TGCGCCAGCAGCCAAGATCGCGGTAGCGTCACCTACAATGAGCAGTTCTTC. Its translation is CASSQDRGSVTYNEQFF.

The rearrangement uses TRBV4-3 and TRBJ2-7; tentative D call: TRBD2 (5 bases). This CDR3 comprises 14 residues. CDR1 and CDR2 (germline): LGHNA, YSLEER. Trimming took off 0 bases at V and 3 bases at J, with 9 bases between the two ends. CDR3 coding DNA: TGCGCCAGCAGCCAAGACGGGAATTACTACGAGCAGTACTTC. Translated, it gives CASSQDGNYYEQYF.

This chain uses TRBV5-8 with TRBJ2-1; TRBD1 aligns across 7 bases. CDR1 is SGHTS, CDR2 YDEGEE, per germline. The CDR3 has 13 amino acids. Trimming at V came to 4 bases and at J to 7 bases, leaving 5 bases not matched to a gene. The CDR3 region is CASSGGQFNEQFF. The CDR3 bases are TGTGCCAGCAGCGGGGGACAGTTTAATGAGCAGTTCTTC.